This is a list of T cell receptor beta chains from one sample in a study of identical twins. TCRdb analysed the 5' RACE reads with MiXCR anew, one entry per CDR3 protein. The sample lists around 1.7 million distinct CDR3 sequences; around a third were seen once. The sequencing sample was made of cord blood. These receptors all come from a newborn girl in good health. Both conserved end residues are part of each CDR3. D genes are given only for firm matches. Size tells how often a clone was seen (once, few, many) or the class of an expanded clone, and some rows leave it out.

V gene	clone size	D gene	J gene	CDR3 DNA	CDR3 protein
TRBV10-2	-	-	TRBJ1-3	TGCGCCAGCAGTGGCGAGACAGGTTCGGGAAACACCATATATTTT	CASSGETGSGNTIYF
TRBV12-3/TRBV12-4	few	TRBD2	TRBJ2-1	TGTGCCAGCAGTTCACCTGGCGGGGGGTTCAATGAGCAGTTCTTC	CASSSPGGGFNEQFF
TRBV5-1	many	-	TRBJ1-2	TGCGCCAGCAGCTTGCTGGGACAAAACTATGGCTACACCTTC	CASSLLGQNYGYTF
TRBV20-1	-	TRBD2	TRBJ2-7	TGCAGTGCTACGCGTCCTAGCGGGAGTGGGTACGAGCAGTACTTC	CSATRPSGSGYEQYF
TRBV4-1	few	-	TRBJ1-2	TGCGCCAGCAGCCAAGTAGGGGATGGCTACACCTTC	CASSQVGDGYTF
TRBV20-1	-	-	TRBJ2-2	TGCAGTGCTAGCAGGGGAACGAACACCGGGGAGCTGTTTTTT	CSASRGTNTGELFF
TRBV29-1	few	TRBD1	TRBJ1-4	TGCAGCGTGGCGGGGACAGCAACTAATGAAAAACTGTTTTTT	CSVAGTATNEKLFF
TRBV5-4	-	-	TRBJ2-7	TGTGCCAGCAGCTTTCGCGGCGTAAAGATGTCCTACGAGCAGTACTTC	CASSFRGVKMSYEQYF
TRBV18	few	-	TRBJ2-7	TGTGCCAGCTCCCGGGTGGAACACTACGAGCAGTACTTC	CASSRVEHYEQYF
TRBV29-1	-	TRBD2	TRBJ2-7	TGCAGCGTTGACGGCGGGAGGGCCTACAATGAGCAGTACTTC	CSVDGGRAYNEQYF
TRBV9	-	-	TRBJ1-2	TGTGCCAGCAGCGTAGGGGGGCTCTATGGCTACACCTTC	CASSVGGLYGYTF
TRBV10-2	few	TRBD1	TRBJ1-4	TGCGCCAGCAGGAACGACAGGGGGCACGAAAAACTGTTTTTT	CASRNDRGHEKLFF
TRBV4-2	-	-	TRBJ2-5	TGTGCCAGCAGCCAAGCCCCCCGGGTGGAGGAGACCCAGTACTTC	CASSQAPRVEETQYF
TRBV5-1	many	TRBD1	TRBJ2-5	TGCGCCAGCAGCTTGGTCACCGGGACAGGGCAAGAGACCCAGTACTTC	CASSLVTGTGQETQYF
TRBV24-1	-	-	TRBJ2-1	TGTGCCACCAGTGATACGAAGAGCTCCTACAATGAGCAGTTCTTC	CATSDTKSSYNEQFF
TRBV5-1	few	-	TRBJ1-5	TGCGCCAGCAGCACCGGACCCATTCTGGATCAGCCCCAGCATTTT	CASSTGPILDQPQHF
TRBV5-1	few	TRBD2	TRBJ2-7	TGCGCCAGCAGCTTGGGATATAGTGCGGGAGGGCCCAACGAGCAGTACTTC	CASSLGYSAGGPNEQYF
TRBV6-1	few	TRBD2	TRBJ2-4	TGTGTCGCTAGCGGGAGGGCCAAAAACATTCAGTACTTC	CVASGRAKNIQYF
TRBV13	few	-	TRBJ1-1	TGTGCCAGCAGCTTAGTCCTTACAGGGAACACTGAAGCTTTCTTT	CASSLVLTGNTEAFF
TRBV5-1	few	TRBD2	TRBJ2-7	TGCGCCAGCAGCTTACCGCGGGAGTGGTACAATGAGCAGTACTTC	CASSLPREWYNEQYF
TRBV12-3/TRBV12-4	-	-	TRBJ1-5	TGTGCCAGCAGTTTAGCGGGGGGACATTTCAATCAGCCCCAGCATTTT	CASSLAGGHFNQPQHF
TRBV12-3/TRBV12-4	few	-	TRBJ2-7	TGTGCCAGCTCGCCTATCGGCTCCTACGAGCAGTACTTC	CASSPIGSYEQYF
TRBV27	-	TRBD1	TRBJ1-4	TGTGCCAGCAGTTTATCGTGGGACAGGGGGCGGACTAATGAAAAACTGTTTTTT	CASSLSWDRGRTNEKLFF
TRBV5-5	-	-	TRBJ1-1	TGTGCCAGCAGCTTGGCCAGTGAGACTGAAGCTTTCTTT	CASSLASETEAFF